This T cell receptor (beta chain) was sequenced during a study of blood T cell repertoires in COVID-19. Assay: immunoSEQ multiplex PCR; the TCRdb copy retains only in-frame clones and omits some. The sample has 390,000 or so clones, about 90% seen once. Per germline, CDR1 SGHRS and CDR2 YFSETQ. V lost 1 base to trimming and J lost 6 bases, with 6 bases between them. The CDR3 runs to 12 residues. The chain carries TRBV5-1 and TRBJ2-3; D uncertain. This clonotype was sampled from a woman under 40 with COVID-19, enrolled during active disease. Sequencing used peripheral blood. Here the CDR3 reads CASSLPGDTQYF. The CDR3 DNA reads as TGCGCCAGCAGCTTGCCGGGTGATACGCAGTATTTT.